This T cell receptor beta chain was recovered during a study of cytomegalovirus exposure and HLA in healthy donors (dated by TCRdb to about 2017). As for the study more broadly: In an earlier analysis of roughly 500 of the donors, around 290 Gb of sequence data and 95 million to 130 million unique TCR beta sequences from about 179 million T cells were reported. Of the approximately 400 genotyped donors, approximately 83% fell in the genetic ancestry cluster associated with self-reported Caucasian donors. In the later analysis, no new phenotypic data were used to find candidate immune exposures; instead, reliance was placed on TCR beta sequences and their occurrence across donors. High-throughput TCR immunosequencing, statistical association of individual TCRs with disease status, and machine learning were combined to predict cytomegalovirus infection status. Among some 410 genotyped donors of the cohort, an average of around 240,000 unique TCR beta nucleotide sequences was sequenced per donor, of which about 18% were non-productive. The T cell repertoires of 666 subjects were profiled by immunosequencing and related to cytomegalovirus serostatus. To decide whether each TCR beta V gene segment behaved as functional or pseudogenic, an earlier analysis of 587 of the donors relied on high-throughput TCR beta sequencing. HLA typing covered class I and class II loci at four-digit resolution. The study aimed to test whether cataloging public T cell receptors could reveal signatures of past pathogen exposure. A later analysis re-analyzed previously published TCR beta repertoires from about 730 donors and added high-resolution HLA genotyping to study TCR occurrence patterns. All discovery cohort repertoires had been generated on a single sequencing platform. Genome-wide SNP genotypes for about 65% of the 666 donors were used in a later genetic analysis, which treated that subset as a discovery cohort. Donor age, sex, ethnicity and CMV serostatus were collected together with the repertoire data. Roughly five DR-DQ haplotypes were handled as single units for association and clustering, since linkage in the cohort was strong. A separate validation cohort of about 110 different subjects was used in addition to the roughly 670-subject first cohort. Around 320 gigabases of sequencing data and roughly 90 million unique TCR sequences were included in an early release covering 550 to 800 HLA-typed donors. Typing coverage differed by locus: A, B, C, DRB1 and DQB1 were typed in roughly 620-640 donors, DQA1 in 500 to 550, DPA1 in some 610, and DPB1 in 450 to 490.

The cohort comprised fewer than 700 healthy bone marrow donors. All cohort members were sampled while nominally healthy, although unrecorded immune exposures were likely present. The donor was CMV seropositive and was included in the group of 300 or so seropositive cohort members. Every donor gave a peripheral blood sample, and the peripheral blood mononuclear cells from that sample were used for TCR beta sequencing. Genomic DNA extraction from the blood cell samples was performed with the Qiagen DNeasy Blood Extraction Kit. The CDR3 sequence holds 14 residues, the cysteine and phenylalanine included. Only the CDR3 portion is preserved as DNA: 42 bases, with reading frame beginning at the first base. V loses 4 bases at its end and J loses 1 base; junction bases beyond the gene matches: 2. Sequences LGHNA (CDR1) and YNFKEQ (CDR2) are obtained from the germline V gene. Receptor libraries were prepared by the immunoSEQ multiplex PCR assay. For the multiplex PCR, a mixture combining 60 forward primers for TCR Vbeta segments and 13 reverse primers for TCR Jbeta segments was used. A multiplex PCR assay on genomic DNA amplified the CDR3 region of rearranged TCR beta genes. On the Illumina HiSeq System, the amplified TCR beta libraries were sequenced as 87-base-pair reads. Per the authors' processing: Across the roughly 600 repertoires, a later analysis counted about 81 million unique TCR beta chains, around 10 million of which were shared by at least two donors. A nearest-neighbor algorithm error-corrected the raw reads and collapsed the reads into unique sequences, merging closely related sequences to remove PCR and sequencing errors. CDR3 sequences were aligned to IMGT reference sequences to assign V, D and J gene segments. For a sequence to be retained, at least a six-nucleotide match to both a V gene segment and a J gene segment was required. Rearrangements were called productive when the CDR3 lacked stop codons and stayed in frame with V and J; all others were non-productive. Following IMGT convention, CDR3 was defined as the stretch from the second conserved V-encoded cysteine up to the conserved J-encoded phenylalanine. The earlier analysis of some 600 of the donors excluded sequences that lacked an unambiguous match to a single V gene segment. In an earlier analysis of 587 of the donors, a V segment was called functional when productive rearrangements were above 56.7%, and segregating when the standard deviation between donors exceeded 5%. To diagnose cytomegalovirus status from the catalog of TCR beta chain sequences, a statistical classification framework was built. A later analysis assigned V and J genes by comparing TCR nucleotide sequences with IMGT/GENE-DB human TR gene sequences. The TCRdist pipeline was used in a later analysis to assign CDR3 sequences and most-parsimonious VDJ recombination scenarios. In a later analysis, each TCR beta chain was defined by its CDR3 amino acid sequence together with its V-gene family, and reads without a unique V-gene family were excluded. To address suspected cross-contamination and a sequencing artifact, a later analysis removed 592 highly shared, low-generation-probability nucleotide sequences. A later analysis calculated a clonal expansion index for each public chain from normalized within-repertoire ranks of inferred template counts. In a later analysis, generation probabilities were computed using a VDJ recombination model fitted to out-of-frame rearrangements, and the results were checked against IGoR. In a later analysis, hypergeometric tests were used to score TCR-TCR, TCR-HLA and TCR-CMV co-occurrence, with a repertoire-size bias correction applied to TCR pairs. A later analysis estimated false discovery rates by permuting HLA or CMV assignments 20 times. A later analysis grouped co-occurring TCRs with DBSCAN, adding TCRdist sequence similarity when clustering within HLA-allele-positive subsets. Co-occurrence clustering excluded repertoires with fewer than 30,000 or more than 120,000 public chains, plus five with anomalous nucleotide sharing. Sourced from immuneACCESS, this table was stored by TCRdb with only in-frame sequences that have V and J called. A share of the clones is absent; for the studies checked, an unresolved V gene accounts for under half, and the remainder has no known explanation. V, J and clone size are taken as reported in that table, and D and trimming were inferred from the DNA itself. The sample table records about 270,000 clones; roughly 85% of these occur just once. The ten biggest clones cover around 4.2% of the sample.

This clone was recorded once. Its binding antigen is unknown. No much larger clonotype is one base removed from it; base qualities were not supplied. Study-wide conclusions, independent of this receptor: While some public TCRs were present in many individuals, most TCR sequences turned up only very rarely across donors. According to a later analysis, parvovirus B19, influenza, CMV and Epstein-Barr virus appeared linked to several top co-occurrence clusters. In this cohort, only TCR beta chains were sequenced, and detectable features were limited by the absence of alpha or paired-chain data. For the cohort, immune exposure information was limited to CMV serostatus. The presence/absence analyses assumed that sequencing depth was roughly uniform across donors, and that assumption may not be true. A few of the identified cytomegalovirus-associated TCR beta chains were confirmed in vitro to be specific for cytomegalovirus antigens. In a later analysis, most CMV-associated TCR beta chains were found to appear HLA-restricted, with HLA associations seemingly driven largely by CMV exposure. The authors suggested that the approach could potentially be extended to other disease states and immunological phenotypes. In the study, 150 to 200 TCR beta chains were listed as associated with cytomegalovirus. Broadly in line with IMGT annotations, most TCR beta V segments showed up in productive rearrangements about 90% or about 30% of the time in an earlier analysis of under 700 of the donors. In both the original and validation cohorts, the classifier was reported to diagnose cytomegalovirus status with high specificity and sensitivity. Because HLA typing was unavailable for some donors at each locus, only the typed subset was used in association tests. In a later analysis, 15,000 to 20,000 TCR beta sequences were associated with specific HLA alleles at a false discovery rate of 0.05. A further reported finding was that TCR beta sequences accurately predicted the HLA-A and HLA-B alleles for most subjects in the first cohort. A cluster of highly shared sequence variants was judged likely to represent a technical artifact of the sequencing pipeline. The earlier analysis of 587 of the donors excluded 15 to 20 rarely observed V segments, including chromosome 9 orphons, because counts were too low. Assigning TCR associations to individual alleles was difficult when HLA alleles, especially DR and DQ, strongly co-occurred. Some IMGT-functional V segments, including TRBV6-2 and TRBV6-3, could not be distinguished by the 87-base-pair reads and were therefore excluded. An association between a missense DCLRE1C variant and V-gene and J-gene trimming of TCR beta chains was found in a later genetic analysis and replicated in an independent cohort. In a later analysis, HLA-associated TCR beta chains showed more clonal expansion and lower generation probabilities than non-associated chains that were equally common. According to a later genetic analysis, donors in an Asian-associated ancestry cluster had fewer N-insertions in productive TCRs than the approximately 650-donor mean. Correlated functional status among segregating V segments might reflect linkage disequilibrium, but an unknown experimental factor could not be ruled out. In a later analysis, TCR association rates were found to vary across HLA loci, with the most associated TCRs seen for DRB1 alleles and the fewest for HLA-C alleles.

Sequencing was carried out using PBMCs. The TCR sequence derives from a man aged 40-55 years in good health and CMV-seropositive. This chain joins TRBV4-2 to TRBJ2-5, with 8 junctional bases fitting TRBD2. The CDR3 protein: CASSPTSGQETQYF. The sequence in DNA is TGTGCCAGCAGCCCTACTAGCGGCCAAGAGACCCAGTACTTC.